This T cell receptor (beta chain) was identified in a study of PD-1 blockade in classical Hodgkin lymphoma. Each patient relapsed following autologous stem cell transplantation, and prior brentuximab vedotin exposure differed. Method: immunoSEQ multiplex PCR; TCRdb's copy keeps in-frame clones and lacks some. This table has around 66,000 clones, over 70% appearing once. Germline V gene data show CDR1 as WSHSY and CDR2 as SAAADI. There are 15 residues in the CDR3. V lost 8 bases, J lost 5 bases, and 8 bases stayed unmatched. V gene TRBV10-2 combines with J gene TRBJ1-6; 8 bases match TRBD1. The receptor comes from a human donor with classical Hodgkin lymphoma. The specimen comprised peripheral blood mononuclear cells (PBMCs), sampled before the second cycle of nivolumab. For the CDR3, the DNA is TGCGCCAGCGCCACAGGGGGTGGAAATAATTCACCCCTCCACTTT. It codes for CASATGGGNNSPLHF.